Listed below are T cell receptor beta chains from one sample, sequenced in a study of T cell changes during pregnancy in multiple sclerosis. Using immunoSEQ multiplex PCR, the repertoire was profiled, and TCRdb retains in-frame clones only, with some absent. The sample includes approximately 32,000 clones, around 90% of them seen just once. This material consisted of peripheral blood, taken in the third trimester of pregnancy. The receptors come from a female donor in good health, enrolled as a control in a pregnancy study. Both conserved end residues are part of each CDR3. D genes are given only for firm matches. Rows give clone size only sometimes, using once, few, many, or a class for an expanded clone.

d_call: TRBD2; clone_size: .; v_call: TRBV4-2; j_call: TRBJ2-7; cdr3_aa: CASSQAASGAAYEQYF; cdr3_nt: TGTGCCAGCAGCCAAGCGGCTAGCGGGGCTGCCTACGAGCAGTACTTC
d_call: TRBD1; clone_size: few; v_call: TRBV19; j_call: TRBJ2-2; cdr3_aa: CASSMGIGGENTGELFF; cdr3_nt: TGTGCCAGTAGTATGGGAATAGGGGGCGAGAACACCGGGGAGCTGTTTTTT
d_call: TRBD1; clone_size: .; v_call: TRBV6-1; j_call: TRBJ1-2; cdr3_aa: CATQDRVGGYTF; cdr3_nt: TGTGCCACCCAGGACAGGGTGGGTGGCTACACCTTC
d_call: TRBD1; clone_size: .; v_call: TRBV12-5; j_call: TRBJ2-5; cdr3_aa: CASALPMPQGARETQYF; cdr3_nt: TGTGCTAGTGCTCTCCCCATGCCACAGGGGGCGAGAGAGACCCAGTACTTC
d_call: TRBD2; clone_size: .; v_call: TRBV7-2; j_call: TRBJ2-1; cdr3_aa: CASSLERGGKQFF; cdr3_nt: TGTGCCAGCAGCTTAGAGCGGGGGGGTAAGCAGTTCTTC
d_call: .; clone_size: .; v_call: TRBV27; j_call: TRBJ1-5; cdr3_aa: CASSPQGYSNQPQHF; cdr3_nt: TGTGCCAGCAGTCCACAGGGTTATAGCAATCAGCCCCAGCATTTT
d_call: .; clone_size: .; v_call: TRBV9; j_call: TRBJ2-3; cdr3_aa: CASSPTPLAPDTQYF; cdr3_nt: TGTGCCAGCAGCCCAACGCCGCTAGCGCCAGATACGCAGTATTTT
d_call: .; clone_size: .; v_call: TRBV28; j_call: TRBJ2-4; cdr3_aa: CASSSSGSGTKNIQYF; cdr3_nt: TGTGCCAGCAGTTCATCAGGATCAGGGACCAAAAACATTCAGTACTTC
d_call: .; clone_size: .; v_call: TRBV30; j_call: TRBJ2-7; cdr3_aa: CAWSVGGFKGEQYF; cdr3_nt: TGTGCCTGGAGTGTCGGGGGTTTTAAAGGCGAGCAGTACTTC
d_call: .; clone_size: once; v_call: TRBV9; j_call: TRBJ2-2; cdr3_aa: CASSVVVGELFF; cdr3_nt: TGTGCCAGCAGCGTAGTCGTCGGGGAGCTGTTTTTT
d_call: .; clone_size: .; v_call: TRBV2; j_call: TRBJ2-5; cdr3_aa: CASSEDRVKETQYF; cdr3_nt: TGTGCCAGCAGTGAAGACAGGGTTAAAGAGACCCAGTACTTC
d_call: TRBD1; clone_size: .; v_call: TRBV30; j_call: TRBJ2-7; cdr3_aa: CAWGGDRGSREQYF; cdr3_nt: TGTGCCTGGGGGGGGGACAGGGGATCTCGCGAGCAGTACTTC
d_call: TRBD2; clone_size: .; v_call: TRBV9; j_call: TRBJ2-1; cdr3_aa: CASSENAGTSGSGEQFF; cdr3_nt: TGTGCCAGCAGCGAGAACGCCGGGACTAGCGGGAGTGGTGAGCAGTTCTTC
d_call: .; clone_size: .; v_call: TRBV28; j_call: TRBJ2-1; cdr3_aa: CASSFLLTRGIYNEQFF; cdr3_nt: TGTGCCAGCAGTTTCCTCCTGACTAGGGGTATCTACAATGAGCAGTTCTTC
d_call: .; clone_size: .; v_call: TRBV11-2; j_call: TRBJ1-2; cdr3_aa: CASSLRGTATGYTF; cdr3_nt: TGTGCCAGCAGCCTGCGGGGCACCGCAACTGGCTACACCTTC